A selection of T cell receptor beta chains follows, all from one sample in a study of blood T cell repertoires in COVID-19. The method was immunoSEQ multiplex PCR; TCRdb's version includes in-frame clones alone and lacks a portion of them. The sample lists about 150,000 clones, roughly 85% occurring once. The specimen was peripheral blood. The origin of the receptors is a man aged 65-85 years with acute or convalescent COVID-19. CDR3s include the opening cysteine and the closing phenylalanine or tryptophan. Each record gives: clone size, J gene, V gene, D gene, CDR3 protein, CDR3 DNA. The D gene is left open where the match is weak. Part of the rows lack a size; the others show once, few, many or a class for expanded clones.

- | TRBJ2-2 | TRBV19 | - | CASSIGAMAPNTGELFF | TGTGCCAGTAGTATAGGGGCCATGGCTCCGAACACCGGGGAGCTGTTTTTT
- | TRBJ1-2 | TRBV5-1 | - | CASSLEQANYGYTF | TGCGCCAGCAGCTTGGAGCAGGCTAACTATGGCTACACCTTC
once | TRBJ1-2 | TRBV7-9 | - | CASSLEVGSYGYTF | TGTGCCAGCAGCTTAGAGGTGGGCTCCTATGGCTACACCTTC
- | TRBJ2-3 | TRBV19 | TRBD2 | CASSKGLAGGYTSTDTQYF | TGTGCCAGTAGTAAGGGACTAGCGGGAGGTTACACTAGCACAGATACGCAGTATTTT
- | TRBJ2-7 | TRBV27 | - | CASSSLGSYEQYF | TGTGCCAGCAGTTCTCTAGGTTCCTACGAGCAGTACTTC
- | TRBJ1-4 | TRBV30 | - | CAWEDTPDEKLFF | TGTGCCTGGGAGGACACTCCGGATGAAAAACTGTTTTTT
- | TRBJ2-7 | TRBV21-1 | - | CASSKPSGRVREQYF | TGTGCCAGCAGCAAACCTAGCGGGAGAGTTAGGGAGCAGTACTTC
- | TRBJ2-3 | TRBV28 | TRBD2 | CASSRSGSGADTQYF | TGTGCCAGCAGCCGTAGCGGGAGCGGCGCAGATACGCAGTATTTT
- | TRBJ1-6 | TRBV30 | - | CAWGSQYNSPLHF | TGTGCCTGGGGATCCCAATATAATTCACCCCTCCACTTT
- | TRBJ2-3 | TRBV28 | TRBD2 | CASSSLDAGVKDTQYF | TGTGCCAGCAGTTCCCTCGACGCGGGAGTTAAAGATACGCAGTATTTT
- | TRBJ1-2 | TRBV7-2 | TRBD1 | CASSLGTGYDGYTF | TGTGCCAGCAGCTTAGGGACAGGGTATGATGGCTACACCTTC
- | TRBJ2-3 | TRBV7-2 | - | CASSLAPGSSGPYTQYF | TGTGCCAGCAGCTTAGCACCTGGCAGTAGCGGCCCTTATACGCAGTATTTT
- | TRBJ1-5 | TRBV20-1 | - | CSASSLKDYQPQHF | TGCAGTGCTAGTTCTCTGAAAGACTATCAGCCCCAGCATTTT
- | TRBJ2-1 | TRBV6-5 | - | CASRVTRSDKQFF | TGTGCCAGCAGAGTGACTAGGTCCGACAAGCAGTTCTTC
- | TRBJ1-3 | TRBV5-1 | - | CASSTQTGLSGNTIYF | TGCGCCAGCAGCACTCAGACAGGCCTCTCTGGAAACACCATATATTTT
- | TRBJ1-3 | TRBV5-1 | TRBD1 | CASSVNPGQGSGNTIYF | TGCGCCAGCAGCGTTAATCCGGGACAGGGATCTGGAAACACCATATATTTT
- | TRBJ2-2 | TRBV7-3 | TRBD2 | CASRSGGNTGELFF | TGTGCCAGCAGAAGCGGGGGAAACACCGGGGAGCTGTTTTTT
few | TRBJ2-1 | TRBV25-1 | - | CASTNLSGRSEQFF | TGTGCCAGCACCAACCTCTCGGGGAGGAGTGAGCAGTTCTTC
- | TRBJ2-7 | TRBV6-2/TRBV6-3 | - | CASSYPGGLQYF | TGTGCCAGCAGTTACCCCGGGGGACTGCAGTACTTC
- | TRBJ1-2 | TRBV5-1 | - | CASSLVTAEGYTF | TGCGCCAGCAGCTTGGTGACAGCCGAGGGCTACACCTTC
- | TRBJ2-3 | TRBV12-3/TRBV12-4 | - | CASSPRGYTQYF | TGTGCCAGCAGTCCGAGAGGGTATACGCAGTATTTT
- | TRBJ2-4 | TRBV6-8 | TRBD1 | CASDETGDDKNIQYF | TGTGCCAGCGACGAAACAGGGGATGACAAAAACATTCAGTACTTC
- | TRBJ1-5 | TRBV7-8 | TRBD1 | CASSSGSGGPQHF | TGTGCCAGCAGCTCAGGCTCAGGGGGGCCCCAGCATTTT
- | TRBJ2-2 | TRBV11-3 | - | CASSLMAAGELFF | TGTGCCAGCAGCTTGATGGCGGCCGGGGAGCTGTTTTTT
- | TRBJ2-7 | TRBV4-1 | TRBD2 | CASSLGLAGGGSYEQYF | TGCGCCAGCAGTTTGGGACTAGCGGGAGGGGGCTCCTACGAGCAGTACTTC
- | TRBJ2-3 | TRBV9 | TRBD1 | CASSAAGGLGTDTQYF | TGTGCCAGCAGCGCGGCAGGGGGTTTGGGCACAGATACGCAGTATTTT
once | TRBJ2-7 | TRBV6-5 | - | CASRTAQGSYEQYF | TGTGCCAGCAGGACTGCACAGGGCTCCTACGAGCAGTACTTC
- | TRBJ2-4 | TRBV5-6 | TRBD1 | CASSLQGARTKNIQYF | TGTGCCAGCAGCTTACAGGGGGCTAGGACCAAAAACATTCAGTACTTC
- | TRBJ2-1 | TRBV7-6 | TRBD2 | CASSFGMASGSDEQFF | TGTGCCAGCAGCTTCGGAATGGCTAGCGGGAGCGATGAGCAGTTCTTC
- | TRBJ1-2 | TRBV2 | - | CASSDGNPGYTF | TGTGCCAGCAGTGACGGGAATCCTGGCTACACCTTC
few | TRBJ2-5 | TRBV5-1 | - | CASSLDSGYQETQYF | TGCGCCAGCAGCTTGGACTCGGGGTACCAAGAGACCCAGTACTTC
- | TRBJ2-3 | TRBV7-9 | - | CASSLARGGGPSTDTQYF | TGTGCCAGCAGCTTAGCGCGGGGTGGTGGACCCAGCACAGATACGCAGTATTTT
- | TRBJ2-3 | TRBV14 | TRBD1 | CASSQRTGGTTDTQYF | TGTGCCAGCAGCCAACGTACAGGGGGAACCACAGATACGCAGTATTTT
- | TRBJ1-6 | TRBV5-6 | TRBD1 | CASSRTGDNSPLHF | TGTGCCAGCAGCCGGACAGGCGATAATTCACCCCTCCACTTT
once | TRBJ2-1 | TRBV9 | TRBD1 | CASSVAHRGYNEQFF | TGTGCCAGCAGCGTAGCTCACAGGGGTTACAATGAGCAGTTCTTC
- | TRBJ2-5 | TRBV7-8 | TRBD1 | CASSPPGQAFWAQYF | TGTGCCAGCAGCCCTCCGGGACAGGCCTTCTGGGCCCAGTACTTC
- | TRBJ2-2 | TRBV28 | - | CASSSGNTGELFF | TGTGCCAGCAGTAGCGGGAACACCGGGGAGCTGTTTTTT
- | TRBJ2-7 | TRBV19 | - | CASSIQGSHEQYF | TGTGCCAGTAGTATACAGGGAAGCCACGAGCAGTACTTC
- | TRBJ2-1 | TRBV2 | - | CASSGMGPDNEQFF | TGTGCCAGCAGCGGGATGGGCCCCGACAATGAGCAGTTCTTC
- | TRBJ2-1 | TRBV6-1 | - | CASTLGPSSYNEQFF | TGTGCCAGCACCCTCGGCCCTAGCTCCTACAATGAGCAGTTCTTC
- | TRBJ1-1 | TRBV6-2/TRBV6-3 | - | CASSYEAGPNTEAFF | TGTGCCAGCAGTTACGAGGCAGGGCCGAACACTGAAGCTTTCTTT
- | TRBJ2-7 | TRBV7-9 | - | CASSSKEKSYEQYF | TGTGCCAGCAGCTCGAAGGAGAAATCCTACGAGCAGTACTTC
- | TRBJ2-2 | TRBV6-2/TRBV6-3 | - | CASSPPVSFNRELFF | TGTGCCAGCAGCCCCCCAGTGTCTTTCAATCGGGAGCTGTTTTTT
- | TRBJ1-4 | TRBV6-5 | - | CASRRGREEKLFF | TGTGCCAGCAGGCGCGGCAGGGAAGAAAAACTGTTTTTT
- | TRBJ1-3 | TRBV7-6 | - | CASSLVAQASGNTIYF | TGTGCCAGCAGCTTAGTAGCACAGGCCTCTGGAAACACCATATATTTT
- | TRBJ1-2 | TRBV7-9 | - | CASRSAVDGYTF | TGTGCCAGCAGATCTGCGGTCGATGGCTACACCTTC